The 2 T cell receptor beta chains below all came from one sample that was sequenced in a study of PD-1 blockade in mismatch repair-deficient tumors (dated by TCRdb to 2016 to 2017). Interpreted using the paper, the time point label stands for: peripheral blood before pembrolizumab. Library preparation employed the immunoSEQ multiplex PCR assay. TCRdb re-hosts the immuneACCESS table, in-frame sequences only. Its copies lack some clones; in the studies checked, an unresolved V gene accounts for under half of them, and the cause for the rest is not known. For this sample there are under 50,000 clones; approximately 80% appear just once. Of the sample, less than 3.5% is held by the ten largest clones. Sample: PBMCs, taken before pembrolizumab treatment. These receptors were taken from an adult with mismatch repair-deficient cancer.

This clone counts as medium-sized. The rearrangement uses TRBV27 and TRBJ2-1, with D possibly TRBD1 on 6 matching bases. The CDR3 has 15 residues. Deletions cut 6 bases from V and 5 bases from J, with 17 bases between. CDR1 MNHEY and CDR2 SMNVEV come from the germline V gene (reference sequence). The DNA of the CDR3 is TGTGCCAGCAGAGTGTCTGGCAGGGGCAACAATGAGCAGTTCTTC. Protein product: CASRVSGRGNNEQFF.

The CDR3: CASSVGTNTEAFF. CDR3 nucleotide sequence: TGTGCCAGTAGTGTAGGGACGAACACTGAAGCTTTCTTT. V and J are TRBV19 and TRBJ1-1; TRBD1 might be the D (5 bases). V was clipped by 5 bases and J by 1 base, with 8 bases between them. The germline V gene has CDR1 LNHDA and CDR2 SQIVND (reference sequence). This CDR3 contains 13 residues.